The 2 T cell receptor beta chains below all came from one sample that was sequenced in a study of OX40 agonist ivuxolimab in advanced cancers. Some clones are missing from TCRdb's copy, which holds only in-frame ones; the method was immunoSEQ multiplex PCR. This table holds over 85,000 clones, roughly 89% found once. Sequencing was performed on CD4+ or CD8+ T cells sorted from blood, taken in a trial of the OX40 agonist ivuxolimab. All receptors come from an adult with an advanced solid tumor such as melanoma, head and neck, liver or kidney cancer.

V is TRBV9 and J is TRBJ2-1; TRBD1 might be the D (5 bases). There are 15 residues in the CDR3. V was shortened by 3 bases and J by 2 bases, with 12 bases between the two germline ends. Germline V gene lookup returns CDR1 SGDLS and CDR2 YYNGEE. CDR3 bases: TGTGCCAGCAGCGCTGGACATGGGGCCTACAATGAGCAGTTCTTC. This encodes CASSAGHGAYNEQFF.

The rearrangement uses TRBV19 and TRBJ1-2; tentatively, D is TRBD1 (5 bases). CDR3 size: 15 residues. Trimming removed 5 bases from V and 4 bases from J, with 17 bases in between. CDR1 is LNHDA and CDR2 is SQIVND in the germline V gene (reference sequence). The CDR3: CASSLTATVSYGYTF. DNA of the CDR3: TGTGCCAGTAGTCTAACCGCGACAGTTTCCTATGGCTACACCTTC.